The 28 T cell receptor beta chains reported below all come from one sample, sequenced in a study of blood T cell repertoires in COVID-19. Sequencing used immunoSEQ multiplex PCR; TCRdb keeps in-frame clones, though not all of them. The sample has roughly 260,000 clones; approximately 86% are singletons. Sequenced material: PBMCs or T cells enriched from blood (not recorded which). These receptor sequences come from a woman younger than 35 who had recovered from COVID-19.

On this clone itself: At one of its ends the junction is not consistent with the germline gene, which may arise from a read error. Other DNA sequences from this sample encode an identical CDR3 as well. The CDR3 sequence: CASSPGAGNTIYF. CDR3 bases: TGTGCTAGCTCGCCGGGAGCCGGAAACACCATATATTTT. The chain combines TRBV18 with TRBJ1-3; unclear D gene. Germline V CDR1 and CDR2: KGHSH, LQKENI. CDR3 length equals 13 residues.

The chain has TRBV11-3 and TRBJ1-2, with 8 bases that match TRBD1. The germline V gene encodes CDR1 SGHNT and CDR2 YENEEA. CDR3 length: 15 amino acids. Trimming took 2 bases from V and 5 from J; bases not matched to a gene: 7. The CDR3 sequence is CASSLLGQGAYGYTF. CDR3 in DNA: TGTGCCAGCAGCTTATTGGGGCAGGGGGCTTATGGCTACACCTTC.

This clone came up once. The rearrangement joins TRBV7-2 to TRBJ2-1; 9 positions agree with TRBD2. Per the germline V gene, CDR1 is SGHTA and CDR2 is FQGNSA. V shed 5 bases and J 4 bases; nucleotides not matched to a gene: 9. This CDR3 spans 16 amino acids. CDR3 coding DNA: TGTGCCAGCAGCCCCGAGTTCCTAGCGGGATACAATGAGCAGTTCTTC. It yields the protein CASSPEFLAGYNEQFF.

The chain has TRBV10-3 and TRBJ2-6, with 8 bases lining up with TRBD1. This CDR3 region has 16 residues. In germline, CDR1 is ENHRY, CDR2 SYGVKD. V dropped 10 bases and J dropped 1; count of bases not matched to a gene: 9. Here the CDR3 DNA reads TGTGCCACCCCAGGGGGCGCGGATTCTGGGGCCAACGTCCTGACTTTC. Translating gives CATPGGADSGANVLTF.

The chain couples TRBV13 to TRBJ1-2; TRBD1 might be the D (5 bases). Per germline, CDR1 PRHDT and CDR2 FYEKMQ (reference sequence). The CDR3 is 13 amino acids. Trimming took 3 bases from V and 6 from J, leaving 11 bases between them. The CDR3, as DNA: TGTGCCAGCAGCTTGGGGGGAAAGAATGGCTACACCTTC. Translating it yields CASSLGGKNGYTF.

The V gene is TRBV7-3, the J gene TRBJ2-2; the match to TRBD2 covers 10 bases. V gave up 6 bases and J gave up 7 bases; unmatched junction bases: 8. In germline, CDR1 is SGHTA, CDR2 FQGTGA. The CDR3 totals 15 residues. CDR3 region: CASRKREGLSGELFF. DNA of the CDR3: TGTGCCAGCAGAAAGCGGGAGGGCCTTAGCGGGGAGCTGTTTTTT.

This clone has a handful of counts. The rearrangement joins TRBV9 to TRBJ2-3; D not resolved. Trimming removed 4 bases from V and 0 bases from J, with 12 bases in between. This CDR3 contains 15 residues. Germline values: CDR1 SGDLS, CDR2 YYNGEE. The CDR3 region is CASSPEVQSTDTQYF. The CDR3 region has the DNA TGTGCCAGCAGCCCCGAGGTGCAGAGCACAGATACGCAGTATTTT.

The chain couples TRBV7-3 to TRBJ1-6; D remains ambiguous. This CDR3 region has 14 residues. The germline gives CDR1 SGHTA, CDR2 FQGTGA. The germline V and J ends were trimmed by 2 bases and 8 bases, with 10 bases remaining between them. CDR3 in amino acids: CASSLVPGDSPLHF. Written as DNA, the CDR3 is TGTGCCAGCAGCTTAGTCCCGGGAGATTCACCCCTCCACTTT. The full variable domain, its missing parts supplied by reference TRBV7-3 and TRBJ1-6, is GAGVSQTPSNKVTEKGKYVELRCDPISGHTALYWYRQSLGQGPEFLIYFQGTGAADDSGLPNDRFFAVRPEGSVSTLKIQRTERGDSAVYLCASSLVPGDSPLHFGNGTRLTVT.

As to this clone: The junction shows a germline mismatch at one end, possibly a read error. This chain connects TRBV20-1 to TRBJ1-6; no firm D call. The CDR3 covers 11 residues. Germline CDR1 and CDR2: DFQATT and SNEGSKA (reference sequence). CDR3 loop: CSARGGSLWNF. The CDR3, as DNA: TGCAGTGCTAGAGGCGGGTCCCTATGGAACTTT.

Here the CDR3 reads CASRQWGGGHTDTQYF. DNA for the CDR3: TGTGCCAGCAGACAGTGGGGCGGGGGACACACAGATACGCAGTATTTT. The J gene is TRBJ2-3, the V gene TRBV11-3; maybe TRBD2 (7 bases). V was shortened by 6 bases and J by 2 bases, with 18 bases between the two germline ends. Germline CDR1 SGHNT, CDR2 YENEEA. This CDR3 spans 16 amino acids. Together with reference TRBV11-3 and TRBJ2-3, the CDR3 gives the full variable domain: EAGVVQSPRYKIIEKKQPVAFWCNPISGHNTLYWYLQNLGQGPELLIRYENEEAVDDSQLPKDRFSAERLKGVDSTLKIQPAELGDSAVYLCASRQWGGGHTDTQYFGPGTRLTVL.

The CDR3 region is CASSRTGYYGYTF. The CDR3 coding sequence is TGTGCCAGCAGTCGGACAGGGTATTATGGCTACACCTTC. This chain links TRBV28 with TRBJ1-2; 8 positions match TRBD1. J lost 5 bases, V lost 5 bases, and 4 bases had no gene match. The CDR3 totals 13 residues. Germline-derived CDR1 and CDR2 are MDHEN and SYDVKM.

The V and J genes are TRBV10-3 and TRBJ1-4; tentatively, D is TRBD1 (6 bases). The CDR3 is made up of 17 amino acids. Trimming left V 0 bases short and J 5 bases short, with 16 bases between. The germline CDR1 and CDR2 sequences are ENHRY and SYGVKD. The CDR3 nucleotides are TGTGCCATCAGTGAGTCGACTCGAGAGGGGGAAAATGAAAAACTGTTTTTT. Its translation is CAISESTREGENEKLFF.

The rearrangement uses TRBV27 and TRBJ1-4; 9 bases are a match to TRBD1. Trimming took 7 bases from V and 8 from J; bases not matched to a gene: 11. The CDR3 runs to 15 residues. Germline CDR1 is MNHEY and CDR2 is SMNVEV (reference sequence). CDR3 amino acids: CASNTEQGAREKLFF. In DNA form, the CDR3 reads TGTGCCAGCAATACCGAACAGGGGGCTAGAGAAAAACTGTTTTTT.

The chain recombines TRBV27 with TRBJ1-2; a weak D match, TRBD1 (6 bases). Looked up from germline, CDR1 is MNHEY and CDR2 is SMNVEV (reference sequence). The CDR3 extends over 15 amino acids. The V end lost 3 bases, the J end lost 3 bases, and 14 bases lay between the germline ends. The CDR3 loop is CASSFTTGTHYGYTF. The DNA for the CDR3 is TGTGCCAGCAGTTTTACCACAGGGACCCACTATGGCTACACCTTC.

This chain joins TRBV6-5 and TRBJ2-7, with 7 bases that match TRBD2. Germline CDR1 MNHEY, CDR2 SVGAGI. V lost 2 bases to trimming and J lost 0 bases; unmatched junction nucleotides: 1. The CDR3 length is 14 residues. This CDR3 is CASSYRGDSYEQYF. The DNA of the CDR3 is TGTGCCAGCAGTTACCGGGGGGACTCCTACGAGCAGTACTTC.

V and J are TRBV23-1 and TRBJ1-2, with 11 bases identical to TRBD1. TRBV23-1 is recorded as an ORF, its role being uncertain. CDR3 length: 16 residues. Trimming removed 0 bases from V and 5 bases from J; junction bases left unmatched: 5. Here the CDR3 reads CASSQSGQGVGYGYTF. The CDR3 DNA reads TGCGCCAGCAGTCAATCGGGACAGGGGGTAGGTTATGGCTACACCTTC.

This clone was picked up one time. The chain joins TRBV9 to TRBJ1-3; weak D call: TRBD1 (5 bases). V was cut by 0 bases and J by 2 bases, with 9 bases left in between. The CDR3 is 15 amino acids. The germline gives CDR1 SGDLS, CDR2 YYNGEE. The CDR3 spells CASSVDGATGNTIYF. The DNA of the CDR3 is TGTGCCAGCAGCGTAGATGGGGCAACTGGAAACACCATATATTTT.

The V and J genes are TRBV5-1 and TRBJ2-5, with D perhaps TRBD2 (5 bases). Germline V gene sequence: CDR1 SGHRS, CDR2 YFSETQ. The V gene lost 4 bases and the J gene lost 5 bases, with 21 bases spanning the gap. This CDR3 has 16 amino acids. The CDR3 loop reads CASSPGGRRKVETQYF. The DNA for the CDR3 is TGCGCCAGCAGCCCCGGAGGACGGAGGAAGGTGGAGACCCAGTACTTC. Filled out from reference TRBV5-1 and TRBJ2-5, the complete variable domain reads KAGVTQTPRYLIKTRGQQVTLSCSPISGHRSVSWYQQTPGQGLQFLFEYFSETQRNKGNFPGRFSGRQFSNSRSEMNVSTLELGDSALYLCASSPGGRRKVETQYFGPGTRLLVL.

This clone occurred once. J is TRBJ2-7 and V is TRBV29-1; 10 nucleotides align to TRBD1. After removal of 5 bases from V and 3 bases from J, the junction contained 7 bases not matched to a gene. In germline, CDR1 is SQVTM, CDR2 ANQGSEA. This CDR3 has 14 amino acids. CDR3: CSVSRTGGIYEQYF. CDR3 coding DNA: TGCAGCGTTTCTAGGACAGGGGGGATCTACGAGCAGTACTTC.

The V gene is TRBV19, the J gene TRBJ1-5, with 8 bases that match TRBD1. In germline, CDR1 is LNHDA, CDR2 SQIVND (reference sequence). The CDR3 has 15 amino acids. The V gene end was trimmed by 10 bases and the J gene end by 5 bases; junction bases not matched to a gene: 13. The CDR3 coding sequence is TGTGCCACAGATACCGGGACAGGATATTATCAGCCCCAGCATTTT. Translation: CATDTGTGYYQPQHF.

The DNA of the CDR3 is TGTGCCAGCAGCTCGAACTTCCCAGGGACAGGGAATTCACCCCTCCACTTT. Amino acid sequence: CASSSNFPGTGNSPLHF. This rearrangement joins TRBV7-9 to TRBJ1-6; 9 bases align to TRBD1. Germline V gives CDR1 SEHNR, CDR2 FQNEAQ (reference sequence). V lost 4 bases and J lost 7; bases outside the gene matches: 11. The CDR3 spans 17 residues. The complete variable domain, with remaining parts taken from reference TRBV7-9 and TRBJ1-6, reads DTGVSQNPRHKITKRGQNVTFRCDPISEHNRLYWYRQTLGQGPEFLTYFQNEAQLEKSRLLSDRFSAERPKGSFSTLEIQRTEQGDSAMYLCASSSNFPGTGNSPLHFGNGTRLTVT.

V gene TRBV6-5 combines with J gene TRBJ2-5; TRBD1 is a possible D gene (7 bases). V shed 8 bases and J shed 4 bases, with 14 bases lying between them. CDR1 MNHEY and CDR2 SVGAGI come from the germline V gene. The CDR3 is made up of 13 amino acids. CDR3 nucleotides: TGTGCCAGCGGAGGGGGCTTTGGAGAGACCCAGTACTTC. Translated: CASGGGFGETQYF.

This clone was detected only once. The V call is TRBV28, the J call TRBJ1-3; no definite D call. Germline assignment: CDR1 MDHEN and CDR2 SYDVKM. Deletions cut 6 bases from V and 0 bases from J, with 9 bases between. The CDR3 runs 14 residues. The DNA of the CDR3 is TGTGCCAGCAGGAACAGAATCTCTGGAAACACCATATATTTT. It is translated as CASRNRISGNTIYF.

DNA of the CDR3: TGTGCCAGCAGTGAAAGCCCTAGCGGGAGCACAGATACGCAGTATTTT. Translating gives CASSESPSGSTDTQYF. The chain couples TRBV6-1 to TRBJ2-3; 8 nucleotides agree with TRBD2. Per germline, CDR1 MNHNS and CDR2 SASEGT. The CDR3 extends over 16 amino acids. J lost 0 bases, V lost 2 bases, and 4 bases had no gene match.

The V and J genes are TRBV13 and TRBJ2-3; possibly TRBD2 for D (5 bases). Germline V gene sequence: CDR1 PRHDT, CDR2 FYEKMQ (reference sequence). The CDR3 is 15 residues long. Trimming shortened V by 0 bases and J by 2 bases, and 9 bases separated the two germline ends. CDR3: CASSLGRGYTDTQYF. For the CDR3, the DNA is TGTGCCAGCAGCTTAGGCAGAGGGTACACAGATACGCAGTATTTT.

The CDR3 DNA is TGTGCCAGCTCACCCCTAGCGGGTATAGACAATGAGCAGTTCTTC. Its translation: CASSPLAGIDNEQFF. V gene TRBV18 combines with J gene TRBJ2-1, with TRBD2 matching 8 bases. CDR1 is KGHSH, CDR2 LQKENI, per germline. The CDR3 spans 15 residues. V shed 3 bases, J shed 5 bases, and the junction held 6 bases outside the gene matches.

Only one count was recorded for this clone. The V and J genes are TRBV5-4 and TRBJ2-1, with a weak D call TRBD1 (5 bases). The ends were cut back, 0 bases at V and 5 bases at J, with 12 bases in the middle. The germline CDR1 and CDR2 sequences are SGHNT and YYREEE (reference sequence). There are 15 residues in the CDR3. The CDR3: CASSLAAGFNNEQFF. In nucleotides, the CDR3 is TGTGCCAGCAGCTTGGCAGCAGGGTTCAACAATGAGCAGTTCTTC.

V is TRBV10-3 and J is TRBJ1-4; 8 bases agree with TRBD1. This CDR3 comprises 14 residues. V trimming: 4 bases; J trimming: 5 bases; junction bases outside the gene matches: 3. CDR1 is ENHRY and CDR2 is SYGVKD in the germline V gene. This CDR3 reads CAISAGQDNEKLFF. The CDR3 DNA reads as TGTGCCATCAGTGCGGGACAGGACAATGAAAAACTGTTTTTT.